These T cell receptor beta chains were read from a single sample in a study of patients and donors after allogeneic stem cell transplantation. TCRdb re-analysed the RT-PCR reads in MiXCR, keeping a single row per CDR3 protein. The repertoire holds about a million distinct CDR3 sequences, with over 15% as singletons. The sample consisted of blood, either unsorted or a sorted T cell fraction (not recorded which). The receptors originated from a human donor who was either an allogeneic HSCT recipient or a stem cell or donor lymphocyte infusion donor (not recorded which). It is not recorded whose cells these are; they may come from a transplant donor. Each CDR3 is given with its conserved first and last residue. A D gene is named only where the DNA matches it firmly. Size is stated for part of the rows, as once, few or many counts, or as a class when the clone is expanded.

J gene: TRBJ2-4
V gene: TRBV14
D gene: TRBD1
clone size: few
CDR3 DNA: TGTGCCAGCAGCCACCCAGGGGGAGACATTCAGTACTTC
CDR3 protein: CASSHPGGDIQYF

J gene: TRBJ2-6
V gene: TRBV15
D gene: NA
clone size: NA
CDR3 DNA: TGTGCCACCAGCAGTTATAGAATGTCTGGGGCCAACGTCCTGACTTTC
CDR3 protein: CATSSYRMSGANVLTF

J gene: TRBJ2-7
V gene: TRBV6-1
D gene: TRBD2
clone size: once
CDR3 DNA: TGTGCCAGCAGTGAAACGGCTAGCGGGAGCTACGAGCAGTACTTC
CDR3 protein: CASSETASGSYEQYF

J gene: TRBJ2-1
V gene: TRBV12-3/TRBV12-4
D gene: NA
clone size: many
CDR3 DNA: TGTGCCAGCAGTAACCAGGGGAGATTTGATGAGCAGTTCTTC
CDR3 protein: CASSNQGRFDEQFF

J gene: TRBJ2-2
V gene: TRBV6-1
D gene: NA
clone size: few
CDR3 DNA: TGTGCCAGCAGTCGAACAGGTTCGAACACCGGGGAGCTGTTTTTT
CDR3 protein: CASSRTGSNTGELFF

J gene: TRBJ2-6
V gene: TRBV24-1
D gene: TRBD2
clone size: few
CDR3 DNA: TGTGCCACCAGTGATTGGCGGGAGGGCCCCCCCGTCCTGACTTTC
CDR3 protein: CATSDWREGPPVLTF

J gene: TRBJ2-2
V gene: TRBV29-1
D gene: NA
clone size: NA
CDR3 DNA: TGCAGCGTTTATCGCACCGGGGAGCTGTTTTTT
CDR3 protein: CSVYRTGELFF

J gene: TRBJ2-3
V gene: TRBV13
D gene: NA
clone size: NA
CDR3 DNA: TGTGCCAGCAGCTTAGTGCACCTTGGGACGCAGTATTTT
CDR3 protein: CASSLVHLGTQYF

J gene: TRBJ1-1
V gene: TRBV27
D gene: NA
clone size: NA
CDR3 DNA: TGTGCCAGCACTCAAGGGTTGCCGAACACTGAAGCTTTCTTT
CDR3 protein: CASTQGLPNTEAFF

J gene: TRBJ2-2
V gene: TRBV5-1
D gene: NA
clone size: few
CDR3 DNA: TGCGCCAGCAACGGGGTGAACACCGGGGAGCTGTTTTTT
CDR3 protein: CASNGVNTGELFF

J gene: TRBJ2-7
V gene: TRBV5-1
D gene: NA
clone size: NA
CDR3 DNA: TGCGCCAGCAGCTTGGGAGGGACTCGACATGGCGAGCAGTACTTC
CDR3 protein: CASSLGGTRHGEQYF

J gene: TRBJ2-1
V gene: TRBV6-1
D gene: NA
clone size: few
CDR3 DNA: TGTGCCAGCCGGGGGCCGGGCGGGAGTAGCGATGAGCAGTTCTTC
CDR3 protein: CASRGPGGSSDEQFF

J gene: TRBJ2-3
V gene: TRBV5-1
D gene: NA
clone size: few
CDR3 DNA: TGCGCCAGCAGCTTGGGAGCGGGCGGGTCAGATACGCAGTATTTT
CDR3 protein: CASSLGAGGSDTQYF

J gene: TRBJ2-7
V gene: TRBV20-1
D gene: NA
clone size: many
CDR3 DNA: TGCAGTGCTAGTGGAGGAGCCTACGAGCAGTACTTC
CDR3 protein: CSASGGAYEQYF

J gene: TRBJ2-5
V gene: TRBV5-1
D gene: NA
clone size: few
CDR3 DNA: TGCGCCAGCAGCTTGGGCCCCTCCCCGCCAGAGACCCAGTACTTC
CDR3 protein: CASSLGPSPPETQYF

J gene: TRBJ2-1
V gene: TRBV18
D gene: TRBD1
clone size: NA
CDR3 DNA: TGTGCCAGCTCACCATTTCCGGGACAGGGCGACAATGAGCAGTTCTTC
CDR3 protein: CASSPFPGQGDNEQFF

J gene: TRBJ2-1
V gene: TRBV12-3/TRBV12-4
D gene: NA
clone size: NA
CDR3 DNA: TGTGCCAGCAGTTCTAGGAGGAATGAGCAGTTCTTC
CDR3 protein: CASSSRRNEQFF

J gene: TRBJ2-2
V gene: TRBV10-3
D gene: TRBD1
clone size: few
CDR3 DNA: TGTGCCATCAGCCCGGGACAGGTCTTGGGGGGCACCGGGGAGCTGTTTTTT
CDR3 protein: CAISPGQVLGGTGELFF

J gene: TRBJ2-7
V gene: TRBV27
D gene: TRBD2
clone size: NA
CDR3 DNA: TGTGCCAGCAGTTTACAGGGCGGGAGGTTCCACGAGCAGTACTTC
CDR3 protein: CASSLQGGRFHEQYF

J gene: TRBJ2-5
V gene: TRBV5-1
D gene: NA
clone size: few
CDR3 DNA: TGCGCCAGCAGCGGAACAGGGCGTTGGGAGACCCAGTACTTC
CDR3 protein: CASSGTGRWETQYF

J gene: TRBJ2-5
V gene: TRBV7-8
D gene: NA
clone size: few
CDR3 DNA: TGTGCCAGCAGCTTGAAAGGGAAGACCCAGTACTTC
CDR3 protein: CASSLKGKTQYF

J gene: TRBJ1-2
V gene: TRBV12-3/TRBV12-4
D gene: NA
clone size: many
CDR3 DNA: TGTGCCAGCAGTTTGGGGAGTGGCTACACCTTC
CDR3 protein: CASSLGSGYTF

J gene: TRBJ2-1
V gene: TRBV6-1
D gene: NA
clone size: NA
CDR3 DNA: TGTGCCAGCAGGTTGGAGGCAAGGATTATCGGTGAGCAGTTCTTC
CDR3 protein: CASRLEARIIGEQFF

J gene: TRBJ2-7
V gene: TRBV6-1
D gene: TRBD1
clone size: few
CDR3 DNA: TGTGCCAGCGGGTACGGGCTCAGGGGGGAGCAGTACTTC
CDR3 protein: CASGYGLRGEQYF

J gene: TRBJ2-5
V gene: TRBV9
D gene: NA
clone size: NA
CDR3 DNA: TGTGCCAGCAGCGCTTCAGGGGGGAGTGCGCGAGAGACCCAGTACTTC
CDR3 protein: CASSASGGSARETQYF

J gene: TRBJ1-2
V gene: TRBV30
D gene: NA
clone size: few
CDR3 DNA: TGTGCCTGGAGTAATTTGGGGGGGCGCGATGGCTACACCTTC
CDR3 protein: CAWSNLGGRDGYTF

J gene: TRBJ2-3
V gene: TRBV4-3
D gene: TRBD1
clone size: few
CDR3 DNA: TGCGCCAGCAGCCAAGATCGGTTCGGACAGGGGATGGGTACAGATACGCAGTATTTT
CDR3 protein: CASSQDRFGQGMGTDTQYF

J gene: TRBJ2-7
V gene: TRBV9
D gene: TRBD2
clone size: NA
CDR3 DNA: TGTGCCAGCAGCGCGGGGGGGCCTTCCTACGAGCAGTACTTC
CDR3 protein: CASSAGGPSYEQYF

J gene: TRBJ1-5
V gene: TRBV5-6
D gene: NA
clone size: few
CDR3 DNA: TGTGCCAGCAGCTTTTGGCAGATAGGAGGTCAGCCCCAGCATTTT
CDR3 protein: CASSFWQIGGQPQHF

J gene: TRBJ2-5
V gene: TRBV20-1
D gene: NA
clone size: many
CDR3 DNA: TGCAGCGCCAGGGGTGGGGAGACCCAGTACTTC
CDR3 protein: CSARGGETQYF

J gene: TRBJ2-7
V gene: TRBV7-9
D gene: NA
clone size: NA
CDR3 DNA: TGTGCCAGCAGCCCGGAGCTTCCTGAGCCCTACGAGCAGTACTTC
CDR3 protein: CASSPELPEPYEQYF

J gene: TRBJ1-1
V gene: TRBV4-3
D gene: NA
clone size: NA
CDR3 DNA: TGCGCCAGCAGCCAAGATTGGAGGCGGGACACTGAAGCTTTCTTT
CDR3 protein: CASSQDWRRDTEAFF

J gene: TRBJ2-3
V gene: TRBV24-1
D gene: TRBD1
clone size: few
CDR3 DNA: TGTGCCACCGGGACAGGCACAGATACGCAGTATTTT
CDR3 protein: CATGTGTDTQYF